The rows below give T cell receptor beta chains drawn from one sample of a study of CD4+ T cells in melanoma. Measured with immunoSEQ multiplex PCR; TCRdb has only the in-frame clones, and not every one. The sample records 50,000 to 60,000 clones, roughly 69% being singletons. The sequenced material came from tumor tissue. The source of these receptors is a human donor with melanoma. Each CDR3 is given with its conserved first and last residue. Each record gives: clone size, J gene, D gene, V gene, CDR3 protein, CDR3 DNA. The D gene is left open where the match is weak. The size field is filled for only some rows; it gives once, few, many or a size class.

NA	TRBJ2-3	TRBD2	TRBV27	CASSLSSVAGAGTDTQYF	TGTGCCAGCAGTTTATCCTCTGTAGCGGGGGCAGGCACAGATACGCAGTATTTT
NA	TRBJ2-7	TRBD1	TRBV13	CASSLPRTGDHEQYF	TGTGCCAGCAGCTTACCCCGGACAGGGGACCACGAGCAGTACTTC
NA	TRBJ2-2	NA	TRBV19	CASNPGARGELFF	TGTGCCAGTAATCCAGGGGCGCGGGGGGAGCTGTTTTTT
NA	TRBJ1-6	NA	TRBV19	CASSIADNSPLHF	TGTGCCAGTAGTATAGCCGATAATTCACCCCTCCACTTT
NA	TRBJ2-2	NA	TRBV7-2	CASRQGGGTGELFF	TGTGCCAGCAGACAGGGTGGGGGTACCGGGGAGCTGTTTTTT
NA	TRBJ1-1	TRBD1	TRBV6-5	CASSTRQGWTEAFF	TGTGCCAGCAGTACACGACAGGGCTGGACTGAAGCTTTCTTT
NA	TRBJ2-1	NA	TRBV5-4	CASSFGGLGNEQFF	TGTGCCAGCAGCTTTGGTGGCCTGGGCAATGAGCAGTTCTTC
NA	TRBJ1-5	TRBD1	TRBV2	CASSFDRGNSNQPQHF	TGTGCCAGCAGCTTCGACAGGGGAAATAGCAATCAGCCCCAGCATTTT
NA	TRBJ2-1	NA	TRBV5-5	CASSPNLQGFNEQFF	TGTGCCAGCAGCCCCAACTTACAGGGTTTCAATGAGCAGTTCTTC
NA	TRBJ1-5	NA	TRBV19	CASSISGDSNQPQHF	TGTGCCAGTAGTATATCAGGGGATAGCAATCAGCCCCAGCATTTT
NA	TRBJ1-6	NA	TRBV2	CASGSSYNSPLHF	TGTGCCTCAGGGAGCTCCTATAATTCACCCCTCCACTTT
few	TRBJ1-2	NA	TRBV6-5	CASSPLQQDGYTF	TGTGCCAGCAGTCCCCTCCAACAGGATGGCTACACCTTC
many	TRBJ1-2	NA	TRBV27	CATTTTGAGYTF	TGTGCCACCACGACAACAGGAGCTGGCTACACCTTC
NA	TRBJ2-7	NA	TRBV6-5	CASSYSRGWDEQYF	TGTGCCAGCAGTTACTCCAGGGGCTGGGACGAGCAGTACTTC
NA	TRBJ2-1	NA	TRBV7-9	CASSFRGAAYNEQFF	TGTGCCAGCAGCTTTAGGGGCGCGGCCTACAATGAGCAGTTCTTC
NA	TRBJ2-1	NA	TRBV6-6	CAITQDRNEQFF	TGTGCCATCACCCAAGACAGGAACGAGCAGTTCTTC
NA	TRBJ2-7	NA	TRBV5-1	CASSLGGEQYF	TGCGCCAGCAGCCTTGGGGGCGAGCAGTACTTC
NA	TRBJ2-5	TRBD2	TRBV7-8	CASRQTRTSGNQETQYF	TGTGCCAGCAGACAAACTCGGACTAGCGGGAACCAAGAGACCCAGTACTTC